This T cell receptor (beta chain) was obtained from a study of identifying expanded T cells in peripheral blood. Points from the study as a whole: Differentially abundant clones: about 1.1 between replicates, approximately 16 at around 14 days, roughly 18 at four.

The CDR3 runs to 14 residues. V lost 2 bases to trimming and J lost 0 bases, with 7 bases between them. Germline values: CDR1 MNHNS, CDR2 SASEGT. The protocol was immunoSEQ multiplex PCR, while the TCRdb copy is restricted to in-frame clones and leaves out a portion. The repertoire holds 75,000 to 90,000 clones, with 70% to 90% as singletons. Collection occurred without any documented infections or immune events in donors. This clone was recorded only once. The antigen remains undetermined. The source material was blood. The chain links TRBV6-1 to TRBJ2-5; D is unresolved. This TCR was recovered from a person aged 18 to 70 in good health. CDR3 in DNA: TGTGCCAGCAGTGAACCGGGTCACCAAGAGACCCAGTACTTC. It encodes CASSEPGHQETQYF.